This T cell receptor beta chain was found in a study of T cell clones after liver transplantation. Turning to the study itself: Liver transplant recipients had immunosuppression withdrawal attempted within 2 years. Study-level findings and limits: Post-transplant, graft-donor-reactive CD4 TCRbeta sequences in blood dropped significantly in most of the 8 subjects.

Assay: immunoSEQ multiplex PCR; the TCRdb copy retains only in-frame clones and omits some. The table lists tens of thousands of clones, approximately 80% of them singletons. As regards this clone: Antigen: not known.

The germline gives CDR1 MNHEY, CDR2 SMNVEV (reference sequence). This CDR3 has 16 amino acids. Trimming stripped 0 bases from V and 4 bases from J, with 12 bases between. The sample here was CD4+ T cells from blood, taken 12 months after liver transplant. The rearrangement uses TRBV27 and TRBJ2-2; D call uncertain. The receptor's source is a human patient who received a liver transplant. Some T cells may be transferred from the graft donor. In DNA form, the CDR3 reads TGTGCCAGCAGTTTATCTAGGTTGGTGGGCACCGGGGAGCTGTTTTTT. It encodes CASSLSRLVGTGELFF.